What follows is one T cell receptor (beta chain) and its context. Its specificity is unknown. The sample comes from a study of yellow fever vaccine responses in identical twins. General study results and limits: Reportedly, twins showed a vaccine T cell response that looked partly convergent and partly personalized.

TCRdb ran MiXCR on the RT-PCR reads and lists one entry per CDR3 protein. The repertoire consists of under 20,000 distinct CDR3 sequences, with around 72% occurring once and the leading ten covering over 2%. Trimming took 3 bases from V and 4 from J, leaving 11 bases between them. The CDR3 has 14 amino acids. The starting material was T cells from blood (PBMCs), unsorted or a sorted subset (not recorded which), obtained before or after yellow fever vaccination (not recorded which). The sequence was collected from a young woman who received the yellow fever vaccine. The chain combines TRBV12-3 or TRBV12-4 with TRBJ2-3, with D tentatively TRBD1 or TRBD2 (5 bases each). CDR3 amino acids: CASSFGGRSDTQYF. DNA of the CDR3: TGTGCCAGCAGTTTTGGGGGAAGGTCAGATACGCAGTATTTT.